A selection of T cell receptor beta chains follows, all from one sample in a study of T-cell reconstitution after alpha-beta-depleted transplantation in children. Each CDR3 protein gets one entry after TCRdb re-called the PCR reads with MiXCR. The data show about 230,000 distinct CDR3 sequences, roughly 9% seen once. The specimen was PBMCs from the stem cell graft donor, collected from the stem cell graft. All receptors derive from a human donor who donated a stem cell graft to a child with acute lymphoblastic leukemia. The CDR3 runs from the conserved cysteine through the conserved F or W. A D gene is named only where the DNA matches it firmly. Some rows mark clone size as missing; the rest say once, few, many or name a class of expanded clone.

D gene: -; J gene: TRBJ1-1; V gene: TRBV6-2/TRBV6-3; clone size: many; CDR3 DNA: TGTGCCAGCGGGCGAATGAACACTGAAGCTTTCTTT; CDR3 protein: CASGRMNTEAFF
D gene: -; J gene: TRBJ1-4; V gene: TRBV29-1; clone size: -; CDR3 DNA: TGCAGCGTTGGTCGGGGGTCTTGGGAAAAACTGTTTTTT; CDR3 protein: CSVGRGSWEKLFF
D gene: -; J gene: TRBJ2-2; V gene: TRBV29-1; clone size: many; CDR3 DNA: TGCAGCATCCCTCTAGCTCGCACCGGGGAGCTGTTTTTT; CDR3 protein: CSIPLARTGELFF
D gene: TRBD1; J gene: TRBJ1-5; V gene: TRBV4-1; clone size: few; CDR3 DNA: TGCGCCAGCAGCCAAGGGATTACCGGGACAGGGAGCAATCAGCCCCAGCATTTT; CDR3 protein: CASSQGITGTGSNQPQHF
D gene: -; J gene: TRBJ2-3; V gene: TRBV2; clone size: many; CDR3 DNA: TGTGCCAGCAGTGCGGAGTGGGGGCTTCGCACAGATACGCAGTATTTT; CDR3 protein: CASSAEWGLRTDTQYF
D gene: TRBD2; J gene: TRBJ2-3; V gene: TRBV20-1; clone size: -; CDR3 DNA: TGCAGTGCTAGAGAACTAGCGGGGGGGAGGACGCAGTATTTT; CDR3 protein: CSARELAGGRTQYF
D gene: -; J gene: TRBJ2-1; V gene: TRBV19; clone size: -; CDR3 DNA: TGTGCCAGTAGCCCCGGGAGCCCTCATGAGCAGTTCTTC; CDR3 protein: CASSPGSPHEQFF
D gene: TRBD1; J gene: TRBJ1-1; V gene: TRBV28; clone size: few; CDR3 DNA: TGTGCCAGCAGTTTACCGACAGGGGGCTACACTGAAGCTTTCTTT; CDR3 protein: CASSLPTGGYTEAFF
D gene: TRBD1; J gene: TRBJ1-2; V gene: TRBV10-3; clone size: few; CDR3 DNA: TGTGCCATCACCTCGACAGGGAACTATGGCTACACCTTC; CDR3 protein: CAITSTGNYGYTF
D gene: TRBD1; J gene: TRBJ1-1; V gene: TRBV12-3/TRBV12-4; clone size: many; CDR3 DNA: TGTGCCAGCAGCTTCGGGACAGCTCCGACTGAAGCTTTCTTT; CDR3 protein: CASSFGTAPTEAFF
D gene: TRBD1; J gene: TRBJ1-4; V gene: TRBV5-1; clone size: few; CDR3 DNA: TGCGCCAGCAGAATGGGGACAGGGCAAACTAATGAAAAACTGTTTTTT; CDR3 protein: CASRMGTGQTNEKLFF
D gene: -; J gene: TRBJ2-2; V gene: TRBV5-6; clone size: many; CDR3 DNA: TGTGCCAGCAGCTTGGCAGTGCCCGGGGAGCTGTTTTTT; CDR3 protein: CASSLAVPGELFF
D gene: TRBD1; J gene: TRBJ2-7; V gene: TRBV20-1; clone size: few; CDR3 DNA: TGCAGTGCTTTTACCGGGACAGGGGATTTGGAACAGTACTTC; CDR3 protein: CSAFTGTGDLEQYF
D gene: -; J gene: TRBJ1-3; V gene: TRBV6-5; clone size: many; CDR3 DNA: TGTGCCAGCAGACTGGACACGTCTGGAAACACCATATATTTT; CDR3 protein: CASRLDTSGNTIYF
D gene: -; J gene: TRBJ2-7; V gene: TRBV5-4; clone size: -; CDR3 DNA: TGTGCCAGCAGCCGACCCTCCTACGAGCAGTACTTC; CDR3 protein: CASSRPSYEQYF
D gene: TRBD1; J gene: TRBJ2-7; V gene: TRBV12-3/TRBV12-4; clone size: few; CDR3 DNA: TGTGCCAGCAGTGCCACCGGGACAGCCTACGAGCAGTACTTC; CDR3 protein: CASSATGTAYEQYF
D gene: -; J gene: TRBJ1-5; V gene: TRBV2; clone size: few; CDR3 DNA: TGTGCCAGCAGTGAAGCAGGGATTGGCAATCAGCCCCAGCATTTT; CDR3 protein: CASSEAGIGNQPQHF
D gene: TRBD1; J gene: TRBJ1-1; V gene: TRBV27; clone size: -; CDR3 DNA: TGTGCCAGCAGTTCGCAGGGGGCCGCTGAAGCTTTCTTT; CDR3 protein: CASSSQGAAEAFF
D gene: -; J gene: TRBJ2-3; V gene: TRBV5-1; clone size: few; CDR3 DNA: TGCGCCAGCAGCTCTGGGGAGCCCACAGATACGCAGTATTTT; CDR3 protein: CASSSGEPTDTQYF
D gene: TRBD2; J gene: TRBJ2-2; V gene: TRBV12-3/TRBV12-4; clone size: many; CDR3 DNA: TGTGCCAGCAGTAGAGAAAGCGGGGGGGACACCGGGGAGCTGTTTTTT; CDR3 protein: CASSRESGGDTGELFF
D gene: -; J gene: TRBJ1-4; V gene: TRBV18; clone size: few; CDR3 DNA: TGTGCCAGCTCATCCAACGCTGACTCCTACCAAGAACTGTTTTTT; CDR3 protein: CASSSNADSYQELFF
D gene: TRBD2; J gene: TRBJ2-1; V gene: TRBV12-3/TRBV12-4; clone size: many; CDR3 DNA: TGTGCCAGCAGTTTAGTCAGCGGGGAAGGCTACAATGAGCAGTTCTTC; CDR3 protein: CASSLVSGEGYNEQFF
D gene: -; J gene: TRBJ2-2; V gene: TRBV15; clone size: many; CDR3 DNA: TGTGCCACCAGCGGACGGACGGTGGGGATTGGGGAGCTGTTTTTT; CDR3 protein: CATSGRTVGIGELFF